The 19 T cell receptor beta chains listed next were all sequenced from one sample in a study of blood T cell repertoires in COVID-19. Using immunoSEQ multiplex PCR, the repertoire was profiled, and TCRdb retains in-frame clones only, with some absent. The sample has about 220,000 clones, around 82% seen once. Sequencing was carried out using peripheral blood. These receptors all stem from a woman in her sixties or seventies with acute or convalescent COVID-19.

The chain combines TRBV18 with TRBJ1-1; 8 bases fit TRBD1. Germline CDR1 and CDR2: KGHSH and LQKENI. The CDR3 sequence is 14 residues long. V was clipped by 0 bases and J by 5 bases; unmatched bases: 2. The CDR3 coding sequence is TGTGCCAGCTCACCACCGGGACAGGCGACTGAAGCTTTCTTT. Its protein product is CASSPPGQATEAFF.

The chain combines TRBV30 with TRBJ2-7; the D is unclear. Germline-derived CDR1 and CDR2 are GTSNPN and SVGIG (reference sequence). The V end lost 1 base, the J end lost 3 bases, and 7 bases lay between the germline ends. The CDR3 sequence is 12 residues long. DNA for the CDR3: TGTGCCTGGAGTGATGGCAGCTACGAGCAGTACTTC. It translates to CAWSDGSYEQYF.

This chain connects TRBV19 to TRBJ2-6; 8 bases fit TRBD1. V gave up 5 bases and J gave up 0 bases; unmatched junction bases: 6. Germline CDR1 and CDR2: LNHDA and SQIVND (reference sequence). The length of the CDR3 is 17 residues. The CDR3 reads CASSSGQGNSGANVLTF. Written as DNA, the CDR3 is TGTGCCAGTAGTTCCGGACAGGGAAACTCTGGGGCCAACGTCCTGACTTTC.

This clone appeared a single time. The chain uses TRBV6-5 and TRBJ2-1, with 10 nucleotides matching TRBD1. This CDR3 comprises 14 residues. Germline V gene data show CDR1 as MNHEY and CDR2 as SVGAGI. The V segment lost 6 bases and the J segment 10 bases; nucleotides outside the gene matches: 9. DNA of the CDR3: TGTGCCAGCAGGGGACAGGGGCGCCCCAGCGAGCAGTTCTTC. This encodes CASRGQGRPSEQFF.

This chain connects TRBV5-1 to TRBJ1-2, with 9 bases aligning to TRBD1. CDR1 and CDR2 (germline): SGHRS, YFSETQ. The CDR3 loop spans 13 amino acids. V lost 4 bases and J lost 6; bases outside the gene matches: 4. The CDR3 protein is CASSEGQGDGYTF. CDR3 DNA: TGCGCCAGCAGCGAGGGACAGGGTGATGGCTACACCTTC.

The V call is TRBV27, the J call TRBJ1-3; unclear D gene. The CDR3 spans 14 residues. CDR1 and CDR2 (germline): MNHEY, SMNVEV (reference sequence). V gave up 0 bases and J gave up 1 base, with 4 bases separating them. CDR3 sequence: CASSLSRSGNTIYF. The CDR3 DNA is TGTGCCAGCAGTTTATCGAGGTCTGGAAACACCATATATTTT.

The CDR3 protein is CASSLGQGVGEQYF. The CDR3 DNA follows: TGCGCCAGCAGCTTAGGACAGGGGGTAGGCGAGCAGTACTTC. The rearrangement links TRBV5-1 to TRBJ2-7, with 10 bases fitting TRBD1. The CDR3 covers 14 residues. CDR1 and CDR2 (germline): SGHRS, YFSETQ. Losses at the gene ends were 2 bases for V and 6 bases for J; bases not matched to a gene: 5.

This sequence joins TRBV6-5 and TRBJ1-2, with D possibly being TRBD1 (6 bases). Germline V gives CDR1 MNHEY, CDR2 SVGAGI. The CDR3 is made up of 15 amino acids. V was cut by 0 bases and J by 8 bases, with 16 bases left in between. CDR3 in amino acids: CASSYSPGTQGGYTF. For the CDR3, the DNA is TGTGCCAGCAGTTACTCGCCCGGGACCCAGGGGGGCTACACCTTC.

The chain joins TRBV24-1 to TRBJ2-1; TRBD1 matches 9 bases. CDR1 and CDR2 (germline): KGHDR, SFDVKD. The V and J ends lost 3 bases and 8 bases, in that order; junction bases with no gene match: 10. The CDR3 contains 16 residues. The CDR3 sequence is CATSDPSGTGKDEQFF. In DNA form, the CDR3 reads TGTGCCACCAGTGATCCCTCCGGGACAGGGAAGGATGAGCAGTTCTTC.

The V and J genes are TRBV7-2 and TRBJ2-2, with a tentative D call TRBD2 (6 bases). V was pared by 5 bases and J by 9 bases, with 16 bases between. The germline gives CDR1 SGHTA, CDR2 FQGNSA. The CDR3 extends over 14 amino acids. The CDR3 loop reads CASSTTTRGRELFF. CDR3 coding DNA: TGTGCCAGCAGCACGACAACCCGGGGGAGGGAGCTGTTTTTT. The full variable domain, with the rest looked up from reference TRBV7-2 and TRBJ2-2, is GAGVSQSPSNKVTEKGKDVELRCDPISGHTALYWYRQSLGQGLEFLIYFQGNSAPDKSGLPSDRFSAERTGGSVSTLTIQRTQQEDSAVYLCASSTTTRGRELFFGEGSRLTVL.

This clone appeared a single time. The genes are TRBV7-2 and TRBJ2-7; 13 bases are a match to TRBD2. Germline V CDR1 and CDR2: SGHTA, FQGNSA. The CDR3 spans 19 residues. V shed 6 bases and J 0 bases; nucleotides not matched to a gene: 14. The CDR3 loop is CASSRITSGGVSSSYEQYF. The CDR3 DNA reads TGTGCCAGCAGTCGAATCACTAGCGGGGGGGTTTCGAGCTCCTACGAGCAGTACTTC.

This rearrangement joins TRBV7-3 to TRBJ1-4; D not resolved. The CDR3 length is 13 residues. V was cut by 2 bases and J by 8 bases, with 9 bases left in between. Germline CDR1 reads SGHTA; CDR2 reads FQGTGA. CDR3 protein: CASSLYPQEKLFF. CDR3 DNA sequence: TGTGCCAGCAGCTTATATCCCCAGGAAAAACTGTTTTTT.

This chain connects TRBV2 to TRBJ2-7, with TRBD1 matching 7 bases. The junction had 1 base not matched to a gene; V was cut back by 3 bases and J by 2 bases. This CDR3 has 13 amino acids. From germline, CDR1 is SNHLY and CDR2 FYNNEI. The CDR3 DNA is TGTGCCAGCAGTGATCAGGGGGCCTACGAGCAGTACGTC. Translating it yields CASSDQGAYEQYV.

V gene TRBV11-2 combines with J gene TRBJ2-4, with TRBD1 matching over 9 bases. V trimming: 4 bases; J trimming: 7 bases; junction bases outside the gene matches: 2. CDR3 size: 13 residues. Germline loops: CDR1 SGHAT, CDR2 FQNNGV. DNA for the CDR3: TGTGCCAGCAGCTCCGGGACAGGGAACATTCAGTACTTC. Its translation is CASSSGTGNIQYF.

The V and J genes are TRBV2 and TRBJ1-6; D perhaps matches TRBD1 (5 bases). This CDR3 region has 13 residues. Per the germline V gene, CDR1 is SNHLY and CDR2 is FYNNEI. With 6 bases removed from V and 8 bases from J, the gap between germline ends came to 11 bases. CDR3 sequence (DNA): TGTGCCAGCAGGCCGGGGGGGGATTCACCCCTCCACTTT. Translation: CASRPGGDSPLHF.

The chain has TRBV18 and TRBJ2-3, with TRBD1 identical over 9 bases. CDR1 and CDR2 (germline): KGHSH, LQKENI. The CDR3 has 16 residues. Trimming at V came to 5 bases and at J to 3 bases, leaving 9 bases not matched to a gene. In DNA, the CDR3 is TGTGCCAGCTCAGAACAGGGACAGGGCGGGACAGATACGCAGTATTTT. It yields the protein CASSEQGQGGTDTQYF.

This chain connects TRBV6-5 to TRBJ2-5; D is uncertain. Germline V CDR1 and CDR2: MNHEY, SVGAGI. The ends were cut back, 2 bases at V and 7 bases at J, with 8 bases in the middle. The CDR3 spans 12 residues. The CDR3 loop reads CASSYPLRTQYF. CDR3 sequence (DNA): TGTGCCAGCAGTTACCCCCTAAGGACCCAGTACTTC.

CDR3 protein: CASSLRQLETQYF. CDR3 DNA sequence: TGTGCCAGCAGTTTAAGACAACTTGAGACCCAGTACTTC. The genes are TRBV12-3 or TRBV12-4 and TRBJ2-5, with D unclear. The CDR3 is 13 amino acids. Trimming left V 2 bases short and J 5 bases short, with 9 bases between.

The chain carries TRBV24-1 and TRBJ2-3, with 13 bases lining up with TRBD2. The germline CDR1 and CDR2 sequences are KGHDR and SFDVKD. This CDR3 comprises 17 residues. V shed 4 bases, J shed 7 bases, and the junction held 10 bases outside the gene matches. CDR3 sequence: CATSDFGGTSGEYTQYF. The CDR3 DNA sequence: TGTGCCACCAGTGACTTTGGAGGGACTAGCGGGGAGTATACGCAGTATTTT.